Reported below is one T cell receptor (beta chain). Its antigen is undetermined. The data are from a study of blood T cells in healthy people across ages. Study summary: Per two T cells, template switching captured roughly one barcoded beta molecule. Whole-study results and caveats: Greater diversity and more naive CD4+ cells were seen in long-lived donors than in aged donors.

The CDR3 totals 13 residues. Trimming removed 3 bases at V and 9 bases at J, with 9 bases between. In germline, CDR1 is ENHRY, CDR2 SYGVKD. Using a J-beta primer mix together with a sample-barcoded 5' primer, a second PCR was run for roughly 6 to 12 cycles. MiXCR, run by TCRdb on the 5' RACE reads, gives a single entry per CDR3 protein. Counted here are about 1.8 million distinct CDR3 sequences, approximately 50% occurring once; the ten biggest clones make up over 2%. The chain recombines TRBV10-3 with TRBJ1-6; D is undetermined. The specimen sequenced was blood. This TCR derives from a woman aged 40 to 50 in good health. CDR3 nucleotides: TGTGCCATCAGTGAATTAGGATCTTCACCCCTCCACTTT. This codes for CAISELGSSPLHF.